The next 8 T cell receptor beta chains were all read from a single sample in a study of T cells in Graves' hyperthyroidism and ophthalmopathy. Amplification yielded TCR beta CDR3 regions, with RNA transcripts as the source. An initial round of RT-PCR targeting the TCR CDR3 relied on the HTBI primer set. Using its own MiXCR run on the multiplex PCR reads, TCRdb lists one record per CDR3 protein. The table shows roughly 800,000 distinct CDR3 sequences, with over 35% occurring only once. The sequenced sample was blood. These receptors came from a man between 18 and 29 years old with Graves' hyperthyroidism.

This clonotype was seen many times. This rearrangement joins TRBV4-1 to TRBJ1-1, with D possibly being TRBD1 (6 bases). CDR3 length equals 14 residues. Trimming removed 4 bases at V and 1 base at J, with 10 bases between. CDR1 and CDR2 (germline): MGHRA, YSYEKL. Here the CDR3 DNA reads TGCGCCAGCAGCCTCATACAGGGGAACACTGAAGCTTTCTTT. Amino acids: CASSLIQGNTEAFF.

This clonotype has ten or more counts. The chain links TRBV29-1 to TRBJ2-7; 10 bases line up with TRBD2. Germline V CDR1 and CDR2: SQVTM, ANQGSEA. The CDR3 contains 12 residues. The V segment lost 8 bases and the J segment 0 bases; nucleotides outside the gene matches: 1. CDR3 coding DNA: TGCAGCTTAGCGGGAGGCTCCTACGAGCAGTACTTC. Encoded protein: CSLAGGSYEQYF.

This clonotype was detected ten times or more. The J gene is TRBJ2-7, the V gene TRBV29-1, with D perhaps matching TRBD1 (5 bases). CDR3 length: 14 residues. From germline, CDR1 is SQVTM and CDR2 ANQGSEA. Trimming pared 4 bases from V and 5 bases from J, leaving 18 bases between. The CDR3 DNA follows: TGCAGCGTTGTACCCGAAACAGGCCCCCACGAGCAGTACTTC. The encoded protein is CSVVPETGPHEQYF.

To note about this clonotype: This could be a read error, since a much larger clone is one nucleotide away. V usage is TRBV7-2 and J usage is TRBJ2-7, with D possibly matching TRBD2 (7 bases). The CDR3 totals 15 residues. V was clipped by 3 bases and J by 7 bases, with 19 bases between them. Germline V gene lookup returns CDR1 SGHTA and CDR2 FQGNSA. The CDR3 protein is CASSFRPGGAQEQYF. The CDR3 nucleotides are TGTGCCAGCAGCTTTCGGCCGGGGGGCGCACAGGAGCAGTACTTC.

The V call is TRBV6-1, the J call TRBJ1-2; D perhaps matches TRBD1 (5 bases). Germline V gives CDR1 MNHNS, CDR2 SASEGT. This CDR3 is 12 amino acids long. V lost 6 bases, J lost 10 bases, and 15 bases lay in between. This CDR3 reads CASRARARVYTF. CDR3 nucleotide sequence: TGTGCCAGCAGGGCCAGGGCACGCGTCTACACCTTC.

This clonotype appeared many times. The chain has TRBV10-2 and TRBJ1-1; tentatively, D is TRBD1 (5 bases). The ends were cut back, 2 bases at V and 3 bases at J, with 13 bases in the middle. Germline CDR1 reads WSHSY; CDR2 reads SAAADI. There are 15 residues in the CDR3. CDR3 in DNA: TGCGCCAGCAGTGAGAGGAGGGGCCAACACACTGAAGCTTTCTTT. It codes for CASSERRGQHTEAFF.

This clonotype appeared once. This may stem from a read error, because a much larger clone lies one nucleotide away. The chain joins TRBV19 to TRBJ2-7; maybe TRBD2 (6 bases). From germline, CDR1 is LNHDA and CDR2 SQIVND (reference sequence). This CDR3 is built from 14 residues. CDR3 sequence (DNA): TGTGCCAGTAGTAGGTTTGAGAGGGTCCGGGAGCGGTACTTC. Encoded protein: CASSRFERVRERYF.

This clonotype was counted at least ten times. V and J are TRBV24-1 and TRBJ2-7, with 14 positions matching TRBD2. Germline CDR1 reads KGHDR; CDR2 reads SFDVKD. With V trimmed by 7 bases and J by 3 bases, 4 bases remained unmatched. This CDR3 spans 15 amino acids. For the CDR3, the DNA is TGTGCCACCAGGGGGGGACTAGCGGGAGACTACGAGCAGTACTTC. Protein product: CATRGGLAGDYEQYF.